Each of the 18 T cell receptor beta chains below was sequenced from the same sample in a study of cytomegalovirus exposure and HLA in healthy donors. The PCR was carried out with 60 Vbeta primers and 13 Jbeta primers. Some clones are missing from TCRdb's copy, which holds only in-frame ones; the method was immunoSEQ multiplex PCR. The sample yields about 140,000 clones, 75% seen once. Sequenced sample: PBMCs. The source is a man aged 40-49 years in good health and CMV-seronegative.

This clone has more than one count but fewer than ten. CDR3: CASSWTSGGDYEQYF. CDR3 bases: TGCGCCAGCAGCTGGACTAGCGGGGGGGACTACGAGCAGTACTTC. V is TRBV4-3 and J is TRBJ2-7; 15 bases are a match to TRBD2. The CDR3 spans 15 residues. In germline, CDR1 is LGHNA, CDR2 YSLEER. V lost 5 bases to trimming and J lost 3 bases; unmatched junction nucleotides: 2.

The chain uses TRBV6-4 and TRBJ2-5; D ambiguous. The germline V gene encodes CDR1 MRHNA and CDR2 SNTAGT. The CDR3 loop spans 12 amino acids. Trimming left V 9 bases short and J 5 bases short, with 13 bases between. CDR3: CARTSQWETQYF. DNA of the CDR3: TGTGCCAGAACCTCTCAGTGGGAGACCCAGTACTTC.

This clone was seen a handful of times. The chain couples TRBV2 to TRBJ1-2, with TRBD1 matching over 9 bases. The V segment lost 10 bases and the J segment 7 bases; nucleotides outside the gene matches: 13. The length of the CDR3 is 14 residues. Germline V lookup: CDR1 SNHLY, CDR2 FYNNEI. The CDR3, as DNA: TGTGCCACCACCTTACAGGGGGCTACGGGTGGCTACACCTTC. Encoded protein: CATTLQGATGGYTF.

On this clone itself: At the DNA level, this CDR3 is encoded by other sequences in the same sample as well. This CDR3 reads CASRLGQGIYGYTF. DNA for the CDR3: TGTGCCAGCAGATTAGGACAGGGAATCTATGGCTACACCTTC. This chain connects TRBV6-5 to TRBJ1-2; TRBD1 agrees at 8 bases. CDR1 is MNHEY, CDR2 SVGAGI, per germline. The junction had 7 bases not matched to a gene; V was cut back by 6 bases and J by 4 bases. The CDR3 length is 14 residues.

The chain is built from TRBV6-6 and TRBJ2-5; a possible D gene is TRBD1 (6 bases). The better agreement between TRBJ2-7 and the DNA end casts doubt on the J call. Germline values: CDR1 MNHNY, CDR2 SVGAGI (reference sequence). This CDR3 is built from 12 residues. The CDR3 loop is CASTGVTYEQYF. The CDR3 bases are TGTGCCAGCACAGGGGTCACCTACGAGCAGTACTTC.

As regards this clone: The sample carries other DNA sequences with the same CDR3. This rearrangement joins TRBV19 to TRBJ1-5; D possibly corresponds to TRBD1 (5 bases). The CDR3 runs to 14 residues. Per germline, CDR1 LNHDA and CDR2 SQIVND (reference sequence). Trimming took 5 bases from V and 1 from J, leaving 9 bases between them. CDR3 nucleotides: TGTGCCAGTAGTCGGGGGGGGAGCAATCAGCCCCAGCATTTT. Its protein product is CASSRGGSNQPQHF.

The V call is TRBV30, the J call TRBJ1-4, with TRBD1 identical over 9 bases. The J segment lost 6 bases and the V segment lost 3 bases, leaving 5 bases of the junction unmatched. The CDR3 spans 14 residues. Per the germline V gene, CDR1 is GTSNPN and CDR2 is SVGIG (reference sequence). This CDR3 reads CAWRWGTGHEKLFF. The CDR3 bases are TGTGCCTGGAGGTGGGGGACAGGGCATGAAAAACTGTTTTTT.

CDR3 sequence reads: CASSTGVHEQYF. CDR3 DNA: TGTGCCAGCAGCACAGGGGTCCACGAGCAGTACTTC. J is TRBJ2-5 and V is TRBV2, with 7 positions matching TRBD1. The DNA matches TRBJ2-7 better at its end, which makes the J call doubtful. This CDR3 region has 12 residues. From germline, CDR1 is SNHLY and CDR2 FYNNEI.

The chain has TRBV5-1 and TRBJ2-3; 15 bases are a match to TRBD2. Per the germline V gene, CDR1 is SGHRS and CDR2 is YFSETQ. This CDR3 is 14 amino acids long. The junction had 1 base not matched to a gene; V was cut back by 0 bases and J by 11 bases. The DNA for the CDR3 is TGCGCCAGCAGCTTGGGGACTAGCGGGGGGGGGCAGTATTTT. Translating it yields CASSLGTSGGGQYF. Full variable domain (outside the CDR3, taken from reference TRBV5-1 and TRBJ2-3): KAGVTQTPRYLIKTRGQQVTLSCSPISGHRSVSWYQQTPGQGLQFLFEYFSETQRNKGNFPGRFSGRQFSNSRSEMNVSTLELGDSALYLCASSLGTSGGGQYFGPGTRLTVL.

This clone is a singleton in its sample. J is TRBJ1-1 and V is TRBV15, with a possible D match to TRBD1 (6 bases). The CDR3 consists of 15 residues. V gave up 4 bases and J gave up 2 bases, with 14 bases separating them. Per the germline V gene, CDR1 is LNHNV and CDR2 is YYDKDF (reference sequence). CDR3 residues: CATSTGWTDNTEAFF. CDR3 nucleotides: TGTGCCACCAGCACCGGATGGACAGACAACACTGAAGCTTTCTTT.

This clone turned up a few times. The chain links TRBV10-3 to TRBJ1-2; no clear D. From germline, CDR1 is ENHRY and CDR2 SYGVKD. V lost 6 bases, J lost 1 base, and 15 bases lay in between. This CDR3 has 15 residues. CDR3 in amino acids: CAISQGDGGNYGYTF. The CDR3 bases are TGTGCCATCAGCCAAGGTGACGGCGGTAACTATGGCTACACCTTC.

CDR3 loop: CASSPRGGRFTEAFF. CDR3 bases: TGTGCCAGCAGCCCAAGGGGGGGACGTTTCACTGAAGCTTTCTTT. The chain recombines TRBV7-2 with TRBJ1-1, with a tentative D call TRBD1 (6 bases). Trimming pared 5 bases from V and 4 bases from J, leaving 17 bases between. Germline V gene sequence: CDR1 SGHTA, CDR2 FQGNSA. CDR3 length equals 15 residues.

V usage is TRBV19 and J usage is TRBJ1-5; 8 bases align to TRBD1. Germline loops: CDR1 LNHDA, CDR2 SQIVND (reference sequence). The CDR3 spans 16 residues. V trimming: 5 bases; J trimming: 3 bases; junction bases outside the gene matches: 9. The CDR3 nucleotides are TGTGCCAGTAGTTCCCAACAGGGGGAAATCAATCAGCCCCAGCATTTT. This encodes CASSSQQGEINQPQHF.

This clone showed up just once. The chain employs TRBV5-1 and TRBJ1-1, with TRBD1 matching over 7 bases. V gave up 3 bases and J gave up 1 base; unmatched junction bases: 3. This CDR3 is built from 14 residues. Germline assignment: CDR1 SGHRS and CDR2 YFSETQ. The CDR3 nucleotides are TGCGCCAGCAGCTCAACAGGGGCGAACACTGAAGCTTTCTTT. Its protein product is CASSSTGANTEAFF.

The gene calls are TRBV10-3 and TRBJ1-2; maybe TRBD1 (6 bases). Germline V lookup: CDR1 ENHRY, CDR2 SYGVKD. The length of the CDR3 is 14 residues. V lost 2 bases, J lost 0 bases, and 7 bases lay in between. The CDR3 DNA is TGTGCCATCAGTGAGGACAGGACTAACTATGGCTACACCTTC. Its translation: CAISEDRTNYGYTF.

V usage is TRBV29-1 and J usage is TRBJ1-4, with TRBD1 matching 10 bases. Germline CDR1 and CDR2: SQVTM and ANQGSEA. V trimming: 7 bases; J trimming: 7 bases; junction bases outside the gene matches: 3. This CDR3 region has 12 residues. The CDR3 protein is CSAGQGIEKLFF. The CDR3 DNA reads TGCAGCGCGGGACAGGGGATTGAAAAACTGTTTTTT.

In this sample, this clone turned up a few times. The chain uses TRBV19 and TRBJ1-5, with D perhaps TRBD1 (5 bases). Germline V gene sequence: CDR1 LNHDA, CDR2 SQIVND (reference sequence). The CDR3 consists of 13 residues. V lost 3 bases and J 4 bases, leaving 7 bases between the germline ends. CDR3 sequence (DNA): TGTGCCAGTAGTATGACAGATAATCAGCCCCAGCATTTT. It encodes CASSMTDNQPQHF. Full variable domain (rest looked up from reference TRBV19 and TRBJ1-5): DGGITQSPKYLFRKEGQNVTLSCEQNLNHDAMYWYRQDPGQGLRLIYYSQIVNDFQKGDIAEGYSVSREKKESFPLTVTSAQKNPTAFYLCASSMTDNQPQHFGDGTRLSIL.

This chain connects TRBV6-6 to TRBJ2-3; TRBD2 might be the D (7 bases). This CDR3 is built from 15 residues. Germline loops: CDR1 MNHNY, CDR2 SVGAGI (reference sequence). Trimming left V 4 bases short and J 6 bases short, with 17 bases between. The CDR3 DNA is TGTGCCAGCAGTTCGAGGGGGGGGGCAGGGGATACGCAGTATTTT. The encoded protein is CASSSRGGAGDTQYF.